This entry lists 22 T cell receptor beta chains sequenced from one sample in a study of cytomegalovirus exposure and HLA in healthy donors. Amplification used 60 Vbeta primers and 13 Jbeta primers. Sequencing was performed with immunoSEQ multiplex PCR; in TCRdb, only in-frame clones are kept and a portion is missing. The sample lists over 150,000 clones; just under 75% were seen once. The sequenced material came from PBMCs. The origin of the receptors is a woman between 25 and 40 years old in good health and CMV-seropositive.

V is TRBV9 and J is TRBJ1-3; D is unresolved. V lost 4 bases to trimming and J lost 4 bases, with 9 bases between them. Germline V gene lookup returns CDR1 SGDLS and CDR2 YYNGEE. This CDR3 contains 13 residues. CDR3 bases: TGTGCCAGCAGCCCGGGTCCCGGAAACACCATATATTTT. This sequence encodes CASSPGPGNTIYF.

The chain couples TRBV10-3 to TRBJ1-4; 8 bases map to TRBD1. After removal of 5 bases from V and 8 bases from J, the junction contained 10 bases not matched to a gene. The CDR3 covers 15 residues. CDR1 and CDR2 from the germline V gene are ENHRY and SYGVKD. CDR3 nucleotides: TGTGCCATCAGTCCGACCCAGGGGGCTGGGGAAAAACTGTTTTTT. It is translated as CAISPTQGAGEKLFF.

V is TRBV14 and J is TRBJ1-1; no definite D call. This CDR3 spans 13 amino acids. Trimming removed 3 bases at V and 4 bases at J, with 9 bases between. Germline-derived CDR1 and CDR2 are SGHDN and FVKESK. CDR3 residues: CASSQVRGTEAFF. CDR3 DNA: TGTGCCAGCAGCCAGGTCCGGGGCACTGAAGCTTTCTTT.

The genes are TRBV6-5 and TRBJ1-1; 7 positions agree with TRBD1. Trimming at V came to 6 bases and at J to 1 base, leaving 2 bases not matched to a gene. Per the germline V gene, CDR1 is MNHEY and CDR2 is SVGAGI. The length of the CDR3 is 13 residues. The CDR3 DNA is TGTGCCAGCAGACAGGGGTCGAACACTGAAGCTTTCTTT. Its protein is CASRQGSNTEAFF.

V gene TRBV11-2 combines with J gene TRBJ2-1; 10 bases fit TRBD2. Per germline, CDR1 SGHAT and CDR2 FQNNGV. V trimming: 1 base; J trimming: 7 bases; junction bases outside the gene matches: 7. CDR3 size: 16 residues. The CDR3 nucleotides are TGTGCCAGCAGCTTAGGAGGGACTAGCGTGTCTAATGAGCAGTTCTTC. Translated: CASSLGGTSVSNEQFF.

This chain uses TRBV7-2 with TRBJ2-7; TRBD2 matches at 7 bases. The CDR3 totals 16 residues. J was trimmed by 2 bases and V by 1 base; bases with no gene match: 8. Per germline, CDR1 SGHTA and CDR2 FQGNSA. The CDR3 is CASSLGPGGKTYEQYF. CDR3 bases: TGTGCCAGCAGCTTAGGTCCGGGAGGTAAAACCTACGAGCAGTACTTC.

This chain joins TRBV5-1 and TRBJ2-3; 9 nucleotides line up with TRBD1. From germline, CDR1 is SGHRS and CDR2 YFSETQ. The J segment lost 0 bases and the V segment lost 0 bases, leaving 8 bases of the junction unmatched. The CDR3 sequence is 18 residues long. The CDR3 is CASSLEPQGASSTDTQYF. The DNA of the CDR3 is TGCGCCAGCAGCTTGGAGCCACAGGGGGCCTCGAGCACAGATACGCAGTATTTT.

This chain connects TRBV5-5 to TRBJ2-7, with D unresolved. Trimming left V 2 bases short and J 2 bases short, with 8 bases between. This CDR3 is built from 13 residues. Germline V gene sequence: CDR1 SGHKS, CDR2 YYEKEE (reference sequence). The CDR3, as DNA: TGTGCCAGCAGCTTCGACACCACCTACGAGCAGTACTTC. As protein: CASSFDTTYEQYF.

V and J are TRBV28 and TRBJ1-1; no definite D call. This CDR3 region has 12 residues. Germline V gene sequence: CDR1 MDHEN, CDR2 SYDVKM. Trimming left V 3 bases short and J 7 bases short, with 9 bases between. The CDR3 is CASSFLRGEAFF. The CDR3 bases are TGTGCCAGCAGTTTTTTACGGGGTGAAGCTTTCTTT.

The chain joins TRBV28 to TRBJ2-1; 9 positions agree with TRBD2. With 7 bases clipped from V and 3 bases from J, the junction kept 10 bases outside the gene matches. Germline V gives CDR1 MDHEN, CDR2 SYDVKM. The CDR3 extends over 16 amino acids. CDR3 in DNA: TGTGCCAGCACGTCCCCGACTAGCGGAAGCTACAATGAGCAGTTCTTC. It is translated as CASTSPTSGSYNEQFF.

The V and J genes are TRBV19 and TRBJ2-1; 12 bases agree with TRBD2. The CDR3 has 17 residues. In germline, CDR1 is LNHDA, CDR2 SQIVND (reference sequence). V was clipped by 6 bases and J by 4 bases; unmatched bases: 10. Here the CDR3 reads CASSRAGLAGKYNEQFF. CDR3 nucleotide sequence: TGTGCCAGTAGCAGAGCCGGACTAGCGGGGAAATACAATGAGCAGTTCTTC.

The chain recombines TRBV6-6 with TRBJ2-1, with TRBD1 matching 7 bases. This CDR3 spans 13 amino acids. Unmatched junction bases numbered 5, after V lost 6 bases and J lost 6 bases. CDR1 MNHNY and CDR2 SVGAGI come from the germline V gene (reference sequence). The CDR3 nucleotides read TGTGCCAGCAGGCCTCCAGGGGGCAATGAGCAGTTCTTC. Residues: CASRPPGGNEQFF.

The CDR3 DNA reads TGTGCCAGCAGTAACTTAGTGACAGGTGGGGATCAGCCCCAGCATTTT. This encodes CASSNLVTGGDQPQHF. The chain uses TRBV6-5 and TRBJ1-5; weak D call: TRBD1 (6 bases). V was shortened by 5 bases and J by 5 bases, with 19 bases between the two germline ends. In germline, CDR1 is MNHEY, CDR2 SVGAGI. This CDR3 contains 16 residues.

The chain joins TRBV7-6 to TRBJ2-5; 9 nucleotides agree with TRBD2. The CDR3 is made up of 16 amino acids. CDR1 SGHVS and CDR2 FNYEAQ come from the germline V gene. After removal of 1 base from V and 2 bases from J, the junction contained 5 bases not matched to a gene. CDR3: CASSLGGLATQETQYF. CDR3 nucleotides: TGTGCCAGCAGCTTAGGGGGACTAGCAACACAAGAGACCCAGTACTTC.

This clone was seen only a few times. This CDR3 is CASSVLGGKGELFF. The CDR3 coding sequence is TGTGCCAGTAGTGTTCTCGGGGGGAAAGGGGAGCTGTTTTTT. This chain links TRBV19 with TRBJ2-2; 7 nucleotides line up with TRBD2. The CDR3 spans 14 residues. Germline V gene data show CDR1 as LNHDA and CDR2 as SQIVND (reference sequence). V trimming: 5 bases; J trimming: 8 bases; junction bases outside the gene matches: 8.

V gene TRBV6-6 combines with J gene TRBJ1-2; weak D call: TRBD1 (5 bases). Germline values: CDR1 MNHNY, CDR2 SVGAGI (reference sequence). Trimming stripped 5 bases from V and 5 bases from J, with 18 bases between. The CDR3 sequence is 15 residues long. CDR3 amino acids: CASSLPPPEGYGYTF. Here the CDR3 DNA reads TGTGCCAGCAGTCTACCGCCTCCGGAGGGGTATGGCTACACCTTC.

This clone was recorded a few times. CDR3 protein: CASSIGQAGGYTF. The DNA for the CDR3 is TGTGCCAGTAGTATAGGACAGGCGGGTGGCTACACCTTC. The V and J genes are TRBV19 and TRBJ1-2; tentative D call: TRBD1 (6 bases). V lost 1 base and J 7 bases, leaving 10 bases between the germline ends. Germline V CDR1 and CDR2: LNHDA, SQIVND (reference sequence). The CDR3 has 13 residues.

This chain joins TRBV4-1 and TRBJ2-6; D call uncertain. V gave up 2 bases and J gave up 0 bases, with 5 bases separating them. This CDR3 contains 15 residues. CDR1 MGHRA and CDR2 YSYEKL come from the germline V gene. CDR3 sequence: CASSQILSGANVLTF. The DNA for the CDR3 is TGCGCCAGCAGCCAAATCCTCTCTGGGGCCAACGTCCTGACTTTC.

The gene calls are TRBV4-2 and TRBJ2-1; 9 nucleotides align to TRBD2. CDR1 LGHNA and CDR2 YNFKEQ come from the germline V gene. The J segment lost 6 bases and the V segment lost 0 bases, leaving 12 bases of the junction unmatched. This CDR3 has 18 residues. The CDR3 DNA is TGTGCCAGCAGCCAAGATGGAGTGCGGGAGGGGTATGCCAATGAGCAGTTCTTC. It is translated as CASSQDGVREGYANEQFF.

The chain employs TRBV15 and TRBJ2-1; TRBD2 aligns across 10 bases. The CDR3 has 17 residues. The ends lost 3 bases at V and 10 bases at J; junction bases unmatched: 15. CDR1 and CDR2 from the germline V gene are LNHNV and YYDKDF (reference sequence). In nucleotides, the CDR3 is TGTGCCACCAGCAGGGCAGGACTAGCGGTCTTTGTAGGGGAGCAGTTCTTC. This gives the protein CATSRAGLAVFVGEQFF.

CDR3 DNA: TGTGCCACCAGCAGAGAAATGGGACTTGGGAAAACCGGGGAGCTGTTTTTT. Its translation is CATSREMGLGKTGELFF. The chain recombines TRBV15 with TRBJ2-2; D is perhaps TRBD2 (6 bases). The germline CDR1 and CDR2 sequences are LNHNV and YYDKDF (reference sequence). CDR3 length: 17 residues. The germline V and J ends were trimmed by 0 bases and 5 bases, with 16 bases remaining between them.

This clone was recorded once. The chain couples TRBV19 to TRBJ2-2, with 13 bases fitting TRBD2. J was trimmed by 5 bases and V by 6 bases; bases with no gene match: 6. Per the germline V gene, CDR1 is LNHDA and CDR2 is SQIVND (reference sequence). The CDR3 runs to 16 residues. CDR3 DNA: TGTGCCAGTAGGCCTACTAGCGGGAGGGGTACCGGGGAGCTGTTTTTT. Its protein is CASRPTSGRGTGELFF.